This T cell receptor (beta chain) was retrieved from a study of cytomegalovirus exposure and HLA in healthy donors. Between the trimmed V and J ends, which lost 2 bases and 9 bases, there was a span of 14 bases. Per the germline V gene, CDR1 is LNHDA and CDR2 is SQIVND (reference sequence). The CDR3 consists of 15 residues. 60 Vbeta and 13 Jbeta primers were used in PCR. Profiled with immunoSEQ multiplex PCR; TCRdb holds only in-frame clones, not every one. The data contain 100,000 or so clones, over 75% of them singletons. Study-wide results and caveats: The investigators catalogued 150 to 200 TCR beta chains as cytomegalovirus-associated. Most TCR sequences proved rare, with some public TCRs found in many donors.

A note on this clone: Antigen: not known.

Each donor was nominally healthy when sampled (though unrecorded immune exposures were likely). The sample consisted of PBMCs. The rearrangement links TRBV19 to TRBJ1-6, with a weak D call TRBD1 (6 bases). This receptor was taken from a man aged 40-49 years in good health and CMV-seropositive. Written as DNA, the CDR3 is TGTGCCAGTAGTATAAGTAGGGGGAAGTTTTCACCCCTCCACTTT. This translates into CASSISRGKFSPLHF. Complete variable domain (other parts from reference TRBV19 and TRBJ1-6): DGGITQSPKYLFRKEGQNVTLSCEQNLNHDAMYWYRQDPGQGLRLIYYSQIVNDFQKGDIAEGYSVSREKKESFPLTVTSAQKNPTAFYLCASSISRGKFSPLHFGNGTRLTVT.